This T cell receptor (beta chain) was captured in a study of response to subunit inactivated influenza vaccine. Overall study results and limits: With each seasonal influenza vaccination, the authors suggested, few new T cells are recruited.

TCRdb reprocessed the RT-PCR reads via MiXCR and lists one record per CDR3 protein. The data contain 150,000 or so distinct CDR3 sequences, roughly 10% of them singletons. V gave up 2 bases and J gave up 7 bases, with 6 bases separating them. Germline-derived CDR1 and CDR2 are MGHRA and YSYEKL. CDR3 length: 12 amino acids. Turning to this clonotype: Its target is unknown.

The sample here was CD8+ T cells sorted from PBMCs, taken around 2 years after vaccination. This sequence originates from a man between 50 and 69 years old who received an inactivated influenza vaccine. The chain is built from TRBV4-1 and TRBJ2-1, with no clear D. CDR3 sequence reads: CASSQLLNEQFF. Written as DNA, the CDR3 is TGCGCCAGCAGCCAACTCCTTAATGAGCAGTTCTTC.